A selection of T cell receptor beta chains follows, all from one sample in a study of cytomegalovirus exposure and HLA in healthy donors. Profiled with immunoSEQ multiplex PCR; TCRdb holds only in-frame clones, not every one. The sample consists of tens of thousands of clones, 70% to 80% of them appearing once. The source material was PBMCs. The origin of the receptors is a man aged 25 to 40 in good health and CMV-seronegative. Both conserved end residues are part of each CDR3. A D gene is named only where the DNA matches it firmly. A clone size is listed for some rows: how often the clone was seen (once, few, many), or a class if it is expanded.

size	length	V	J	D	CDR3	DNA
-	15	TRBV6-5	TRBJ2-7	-	CASSRYSDTSYEQYF	TGTGCCAGCAGCCGGTACTCAGACACCTCCTACGAGCAGTACTTC
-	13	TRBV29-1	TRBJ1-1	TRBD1	CSAVGQGGTEAFF	TGCAGCGCCGTCGGACAGGGGGGCACTGAAGCTTTCTTT
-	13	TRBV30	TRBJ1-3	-	CAWTKGPGNTIYF	TGTGCCTGGACCAAGGGGCCTGGAAACACCATATATTTT
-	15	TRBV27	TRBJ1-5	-	CASSWGGHGNQPQHF	TGTGCCAGCAGTTGGGGGGGACATGGGAATCAGCCCCAGCATTTT
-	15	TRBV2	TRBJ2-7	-	CASSLGQLQGYEQYF	TGTGCCAGCAGTTTGGGCCAACTACAGGGCTACGAGCAGTACTTC
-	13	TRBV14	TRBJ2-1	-	CASSRRAGVEQFF	TGTGCCAGCAGCCGCAGGGCAGGGGTGGAGCAGTTCTTC
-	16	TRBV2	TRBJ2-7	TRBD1	CASSDLTGASSYEQYF	TGTGCCAGCAGTGACCTAACAGGGGCAAGCTCCTACGAGCAGTACTTC
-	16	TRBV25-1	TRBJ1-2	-	CASSDTMWEDTYGYTF	TGTGCCAGCAGTGATACCATGTGGGAGGACACCTATGGCTACACCTTC
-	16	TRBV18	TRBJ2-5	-	CASSLQGGLNQETQYF	TGTGCCAGCTCACTACAGGGTGGGTTGAACCAAGAGACCCAGTACTTC
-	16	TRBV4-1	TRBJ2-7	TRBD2	CASSQDSASGAYEQYF	TGCGCCAGCAGCCAAGATTCGGCTAGCGGGGCGTACGAGCAGTACTTC
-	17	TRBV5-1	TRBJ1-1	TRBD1	CASSTRDRGPRNTEAFF	TGCGCCAGCAGCACCCGGGACAGGGGTCCCCGGAACACTGAAGCTTTCTTT
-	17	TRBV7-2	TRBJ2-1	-	CASSPQHGFRSYNEQFF	TGTGCCAGCAGCCCACAACATGGCTTCCGCTCCTACAATGAGCAGTTCTTC
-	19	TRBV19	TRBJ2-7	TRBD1	CASSIALRSTGGLAYEQYF	TGTGCCAGTAGTATAGCATTGAGGAGTACAGGGGGCCTCGCCTACGAGCAGTACTTC
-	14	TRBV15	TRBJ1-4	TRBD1	CATSRGQGNEKLFF	TGTGCCACCAGCAGAGGACAGGGGAATGAAAAACTGTTTTTT
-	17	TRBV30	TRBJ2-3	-	CAWRLAVKSMSTDTQYF	TGTGCCTGGAGATTAGCGGTTAAAAGTATGAGCACAGATACGCAGTATTTT
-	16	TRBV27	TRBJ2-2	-	CASSLFRLTNTGELFF	TGTGCCAGCAGTTTGTTCAGGTTAACGAACACCGGGGAGCTGTTTTTT
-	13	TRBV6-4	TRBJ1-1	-	CASSEQRNTEAFF	TGTGCCAGCAGCGAACAGAGGAACACTGAAGCTTTCTTT
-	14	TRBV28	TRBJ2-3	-	CASSFSREIDTQYF	TGTGCCAGCAGTTTTTCTCGGGAAATAGATACGCAGTATTTT
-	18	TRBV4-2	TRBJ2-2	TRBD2	CASSQAPSGGAGAGELFF	TGTGCCAGCAGCCAAGCTCCTAGCGGGGGGGCCGGCGCCGGGGAGCTGTTTTTT
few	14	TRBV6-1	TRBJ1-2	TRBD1	CASSASQGLYGYTF	TGTGCCAGCAGTGCTTCACAGGGGTTGTATGGCTACACCTTC
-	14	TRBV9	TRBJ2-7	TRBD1	CASSVQGDSYEQYF	TGTGCCAGCAGCGTACAGGGGGATTCCTACGAGCAGTACTTC
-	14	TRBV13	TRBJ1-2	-	CASSFGHRSYGYTF	TGTGCCAGCAGCTTCGGGCACAGGAGCTATGGCTACACCTTC
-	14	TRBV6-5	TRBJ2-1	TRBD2	CASKSGATYNEQFF	TGTGCCAGCAAAAGCGGGGCTACGTACAATGAGCAGTTCTTC
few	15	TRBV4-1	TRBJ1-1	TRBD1	CASSLTGEMNTEAFF	TGCGCCAGCAGCCTGACAGGGGAAATGAACACTGAAGCTTTCTTT
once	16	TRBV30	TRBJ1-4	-	CAWSVRVGPTNEKLFF	TGTGCCTGGAGTGTACGAGTGGGCCCAACTAATGAAAAACTGTTTTTT
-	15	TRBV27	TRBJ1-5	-	CASNPGQNSNQPQHF	TGTGCCAGCAACCCAGGACAGAATAGCAATCAGCCCCAGCATTTC
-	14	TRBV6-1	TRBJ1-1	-	CASSVPGKNTEAFF	TGTGCCAGCAGTGTTCCCGGGAAGAACACTGAAGCTTTCTTT
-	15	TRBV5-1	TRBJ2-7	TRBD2	CASSWIAGATYEQYF	TGCGCCAGCAGCTGGATAGCGGGAGCGACCTACGAGCAGTACTTC
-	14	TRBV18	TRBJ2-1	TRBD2	CASSPGLAGSEQFF	TGTGCCAGCTCACCTGGACTAGCGGGATCGGAGCAGTTCTTC
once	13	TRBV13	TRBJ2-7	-	CASRGQISYEQYF	TGTGCCAGCAGAGGACAGATCTCCTACGAGCAGTACTTC
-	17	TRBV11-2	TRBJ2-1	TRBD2	CASSLFRGGVAYNEQFF	TGTGCCAGCAGCTTATTCCGGGGGGGGGTCGCCTACAATGAGCAGTTCTTC
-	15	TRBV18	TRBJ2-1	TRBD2	CASSLGLAGYNEQFF	TGTGCCAGCTCGCTAGGACTAGCGGGATACAATGAGCAGTTCTTC
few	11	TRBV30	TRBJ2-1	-	CAWGRGKEQFF	TGTGCCTGGGGAAGGGGCAAGGAGCAGTTCTTC
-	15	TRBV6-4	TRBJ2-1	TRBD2	CASSATSGASNEQFF	TGTGCCAGCAGTGCCACTAGCGGAGCTAGCAATGAGCAGTTCTTC
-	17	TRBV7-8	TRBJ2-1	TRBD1	CASSKRLRTGGYNEQFF	TGTGCCAGCAGCAAACGACTACGGACAGGGGGCTACAATGAGCAGTTCTTC
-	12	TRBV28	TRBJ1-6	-	CASSWGGKPLHF	TGTGCCAGCAGTTGGGGGGGTAAACCCCTCCACTTT
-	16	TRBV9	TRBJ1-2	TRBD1	CASSVGGTGGKYGYTF	TGTGCCAGCAGCGTAGGAGGGACAGGGGGGAAGTATGGCTACACCTTC
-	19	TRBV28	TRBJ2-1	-	CASRGQGVYRTSGYNEQFF	TGTGCCAGCAGGGGACAGGGGGTATACAGGACTAGCGGTTACAATGAGCAGTTCTTC
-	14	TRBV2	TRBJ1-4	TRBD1	CASSGDRGVEKLFF	TGTGCCAGCAGTGGGGACAGAGGCGTGGAGAAACTGTTTTTT
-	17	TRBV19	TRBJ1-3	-	CASSRRQDPAYGNTIYF	TGTGCCAGTAGTCGAAGACAGGACCCGGCTTATGGAAACACCATATATTTT
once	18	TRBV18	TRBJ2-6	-	CASSPTEAANSGANVLTF	TGTGCCAGCTCACCAACCGAGGCGGCAAACTCTGGGGCCAACGTCCTGACTTTC
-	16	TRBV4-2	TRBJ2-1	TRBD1	CASSQSTGEGGNEQFF	TGTGCCAGCAGCCAAAGTACAGGGGAAGGGGGCAATGAGCAGTTCTTC